This TCR beta chain was identified in a study of CXCR3-negative and CXCR3-positive naive CD8 T cells. The CDR3 consists of 15 residues. CDR1 and CDR2 (germline): MNHEY, SMNVEV (reference sequence). With respect to this clonotype: Its antigen is unidentified.

The TRB libraries of cDNA were built by UMI-labeled 5' RACE. After re-calling the 5' RACE reads, TCRdb lists one entry per CDR3 protein, DNA absent. The table for this sample gives approximately 4,600 distinct CDR3 sequences. Findings and caveats of the study: Naive cells that were CXCR3-positive had more hydrophobic TRB CDR3s (compared with CXCR3-negative naive cells). Upon cryopreservation, CXCR3 expression partially decreased, and most assays used fresh PBMCs.

This sequence joins TRBV27 and TRBJ2-7; absent DNA, TCRdb's TRBD1 call cannot be checked. Source material: naive CXCR3+ CD8+ T cells from blood. Documented subset: CD45RO-CCR7+CD27+CD95- naive CD8+ T cells expressing CXCR3 (TNR3+). The receptor's source is a human donor in good health. Some clones in this sample may be carry-over from other donors' samples. The CDR3 sequence: CASRLGTGGTYEQYF.